This T cell receptor beta chain was retrieved from a study of blood T cell repertoires in COVID-19. Across the study: COVID-19 samples, acute and convalescent, were from the United States, Italy and Spain.

Looked up from germline, CDR1 is SQVTM and CDR2 is ANQGSEA. Deletions cut 7 bases from V and 1 base from J, with 13 bases between. The CDR3 spans 13 residues. Repertoires were generated with immunoSEQ multiplex PCR, while TCRdb's copy carries only in-frame clones and drops some. The sample consists of 160,000 or so clones, approximately 86% of them appearing once. This TCR derives from an older woman who had recovered from COVID-19. The chain joins TRBV29-1 to TRBJ1-1, with D maybe TRBD1 (6 bases). The sequencing sample was made of peripheral blood. The CDR3 bases are TGCAGCGGGGGGGGACAAGAGAACACTGAAGCTTTCTTT. Translating gives CSGGGQENTEAFF.